The rows below give T cell receptor beta chains drawn from one sample of a study of identical twins. TCRdb reprocessed the 5' RACE reads via MiXCR and lists one record per CDR3 protein. The repertoire holds approximately 470,000 distinct CDR3 sequences, with 14% as singletons. These same records also appear under a second study, on yellow fever vaccine responses in identical twins.

The sample consisted of CD4+ T cells sorted from blood. All receptors come from a woman aged 18-35 years in good health. Both conserved end residues are part of each CDR3. The size field is filled for only some rows; it gives once, few, many or a size class.

V: TRBV20-1; size: NA; J: TRBJ1-2; CDR3: CSARGAKGTGDNYGYTF
V: TRBV28; size: NA; J: TRBJ2-4; CDR3: CASSPSAKNIQYF
V: TRBV7-9; size: NA; J: TRBJ2-7; CDR3: CASSLNDGEQYF
V: TRBV29-1; size: many; J: TRBJ2-7; CDR3: CSGLERGSLSYEQYF
V: TRBV2; size: few; J: TRBJ2-2; CDR3: CASVPGQGYIGELFF
V: TRBV12-5; size: NA; J: TRBJ2-7; CDR3: CASGLIFGAYEQYF
V: TRBV28; size: NA; J: TRBJ1-5; CDR3: CASRDARLGPNQPQHF
V: TRBV7-2; size: few; J: TRBJ2-7; CDR3: CASRFKQGGPYEQYF
V: TRBV3-1; size: NA; J: TRBJ2-2; CDR3: CASSQVSGANTGELFF
V: TRBV29-1; size: many; J: TRBJ2-5; CDR3: CSPIDYGETQYF
V: TRBV10-3; size: few; J: TRBJ2-1; CDR3: CAITPGTSGRNEQFF
V: TRBV20-1; size: NA; J: TRBJ2-6; CDR3: CSARLSGANVLTF
V: TRBV29-1; size: NA; J: TRBJ1-2; CDR3: CSDTYRGRGYTF
V: TRBV30; size: NA; J: TRBJ2-7; CDR3: CAWSSPGTAVYEQYF
V: TRBV7-8; size: few; J: TRBJ1-5; CDR3: CASSRRQKDSIGQPQHF
V: TRBV28; size: NA; J: TRBJ1-2; CDR3: CASSSGAHGYTF
V: TRBV28; size: once; J: TRBJ2-7; CDR3: CASRSPGQGGEQYF
V: TRBV7-8; size: NA; J: TRBJ2-3; CDR3: CASSLEGGGFTDTQYF
V: TRBV20-1; size: few; J: TRBJ2-3; CDR3: CSARGGSEGRTDTQYF
V: TRBV20-1; size: NA; J: TRBJ2-1; CDR3: CSAPPLAGANEQFF
V: TRBV7-3; size: NA; J: TRBJ2-3; CDR3: CASSLPGVDTQYF
V: TRBV20-1; size: NA; J: TRBJ2-5; CDR3: CSARDPSGSSGETQYF
V: TRBV3-1; size: few; J: TRBJ2-2; CDR3: CASSQATLAGNAGELFF
V: TRBV20-1; size: NA; J: TRBJ2-7; CDR3: CSARDSTGVSSYEQYF
V: TRBV5-1; size: many; J: TRBJ2-5; CDR3: CASSPGQGRETQYF
V: TRBV6-5; size: NA; J: TRBJ2-3; CDR3: CASSYLTSGGANTQYF
V: TRBV7-6; size: NA; J: TRBJ1-6; CDR3: CASSRDRARNSPLHF
V: TRBV24-1; size: NA; J: TRBJ2-1; CDR3: CATSDRIISEQFF
V: TRBV9; size: once; J: TRBJ2-1; CDR3: CASSPHSGPRVSNEQFF